This is a list of T cell receptor beta chains from one sample in a study of blood T cell repertoires in COVID-19. Sequenced by immunoSEQ multiplex PCR; TCRdb stores in-frame clones only, minus some. The sample has hundreds of thousands of clones; 85% to 90% are singletons. Input material: peripheral blood. Source of these receptors: a man aged 18 to 29 with COVID-19, enrolled during active disease. The CDR3 runs from the conserved cysteine through the conserved F or W. Each record gives: J gene, D gene, clone size, CDR3 length, V gene, CDR3 DNA, CDR3 protein. A D gene is named only where the DNA matches it firmly. Size is omitted from some rows. Given values are once, few, many or a class for expanded clones.

TRBJ2-7	TRBD1	.	14	TRBV5-4	TGTGCCAGCAGCTCGGGACAGGGTATAGGGGCGCAGTACTTC	CASSSGQGIGAQYF
TRBJ1-5	.	.	13	TRBV6-1	TGTGCCAGCAGTGAAGAGGCGGGCCAGCCCCAGCATTTT	CASSEEAGQPQHF
TRBJ2-7	.	.	16	TRBV5-4	TGTGCCAGCAGCTTTTCCGGGGGAGGAGGGTCGCGGGAGCAGTACTTC	CASSFSGGGGSREQYF
TRBJ2-3	.	few	11	TRBV7-9	TGTGCCAGCAGCTTAGGGCTCCCAAAGTATTTT	CASSLGLPKYF
TRBJ2-3	.	.	14	TRBV4-1	TGCGCCAGCAGCCGGGAGGTGGGGTTCGATACGCAGTATTTT	CASSREVGFDTQYF
TRBJ2-1	TRBD1	.	14	TRBV10-3	TGTGCCATCAGGGGACAGACCACCTACAATGAGCAGTTCTTC	CAIRGQTTYNEQFF
TRBJ2-1	.	many	13	TRBV5-4	TGTGCCAGCAGCCCAGGAAGGGAGGTTGAGCAGTTCTTC	CASSPGREVEQFF
TRBJ1-1	TRBD1	.	21	TRBV4-2	TGTGCCAGCAGCCACCCCAAGGGACAGACCCGACAGGGACGGGGGAACACTGAAGCTTTCTTT	CASSHPKGQTRQGRGNTEAFF
TRBJ1-6	TRBD1	.	16	TRBV5-4	TGTGCCAGCAGCTTGGAACAGGGGTCGACGGATTCACCCCTCCACTTT	CASSLEQGSTDSPLHF
TRBJ2-1	TRBD2	.	15	TRBV18	TGTGCCAGCTCCCCGGGACTAGCGGGGGATAATGAGCAGTTCTTC	CASSPGLAGDNEQFF
TRBJ2-2	TRBD2	.	16	TRBV27	TGTGCCAGCAGTTTACTGCGACGGGGGGGGCCCGGGGAGCTGTTTTTT	CASSLLRRGGPGELFF
TRBJ1-2	.	few	12	TRBV30	TGTGCCTGGAGTGAGCGGGAATATGGCTACACCTTC	CAWSEREYGYTF
TRBJ1-2	TRBD1	few	14	TRBV7-9	TGTGCCAGCAGTACGACAGGGAAACATGGGGGCTACACCTTC	CASSTTGKHGGYTF
TRBJ2-2	TRBD1	.	17	TRBV4-2	TGTGCCAGCAGCCAAGATAGGGCAGGGGGGAACACCGGGGAGCTGTTTTTT	CASSQDRAGGNTGELFF
TRBJ2-3	TRBD2	once	15	TRBV4-2	TGTGCCAGCAGCCCGGGGACTAGAAACGCAGATACGCAGTATTTT	CASSPGTRNADTQYF
TRBJ2-7	.	.	13	TRBV4-2	TGTGCCAGCAGCCAGACGAGGGGGTACGAGCAGTACTTC	CASSQTRGYEQYF
TRBJ2-7	.	.	13	TRBV2	TGTGCCAGCCAGGGACTTGACTCCTACGAGCAGTACTTC	CASQGLDSYEQYF
TRBJ2-5	.	.	14	TRBV5-1	TGCGCCAGCAGCTTGGAGGGAAGGGGGGAGACCCAGTACTTC	CASSLEGRGETQYF
TRBJ2-7	.	.	15	TRBV11-3	TGTGCCAGCAGCTTAGCCGGGTCTTTCCCCTACGAGCAGTACTTC	CASSLAGSFPYEQYF
TRBJ1-1	TRBD1	.	12	TRBV30	TGTGCCTGGACAGGGGGTCGGACTGAAGCTTTCTTT	CAWTGGRTEAFF
TRBJ2-1	TRBD2	.	15	TRBV7-9	TGTGCCAGCAGCTTAGTCTCTAGCGGGGGCAATGAGCAGTTCTTC	CASSLVSSGGNEQFF
TRBJ2-7	.	.	15	TRBV6-1	TGTGCCAGCAGTGATTTCCGCGCCCCATCCTACGAGCAGTACTTC	CASSDFRAPSYEQYF
TRBJ1-5	TRBD1	.	15	TRBV19	TGTGCCAGCCTGCAGGGGGCGCGGGGCAATCAGCCCCAGCATTTT	CASLQGARGNQPQHF
TRBJ1-1	.	.	14	TRBV18	TGTGCCAGCTCACGTCTCGGGTATGACACTGAAGCTTTCTTT	CASSRLGYDTEAFF
TRBJ2-1	.	.	13	TRBV6-5	TGTGCCAGCAGTTACTCCCTGGAGAGAGAGCAGTTCTTC	CASSYSLEREQFF
TRBJ1-2	.	.	14	TRBV2	TGTGCCAGCAAGGGGAATATAGGGGACTATGGCTACACCTTC	CASKGNIGDYGYTF
TRBJ2-5	.	once	15	TRBV19	TGTGCCAGTAGAAGGGACTCCGCCCGCCTAGAGACCCAGTACTTC	CASRRDSARLETQYF
TRBJ2-1	TRBD2	.	13	TRBV2	TGTGCCAGCAGGGCAGAGCGGGATAGCCGGGAGTTCTTC	CASRAERDSREFF
TRBJ2-1	.	.	15	TRBV7-6	TGTGCCAGCAGCTTAGACCTAAACCTATACAATGAGCAGTTCTTC	CASSLDLNLYNEQFF
TRBJ2-3	TRBD2	.	16	TRBV2	TGTGCCAGCAGTGATTTGGGGGAGGGAACGACAGATACGCAGTATTTT	CASSDLGEGTTDTQYF
TRBJ2-3	TRBD1	.	16	TRBV5-1	TGCGCCAGCAGCTTGGCCCTACAGGGGGCAGCAGATACGCAGTATTTT	CASSLALQGAADTQYF